A single T cell receptor beta chain is shown here with its context. Its antigen is as yet unknown. The PCR had 60 Vbeta and 13 Jbeta primers. Using immunoSEQ multiplex PCR, the repertoire was profiled, and TCRdb retains in-frame clones only, with some absent. The sample records approximately 150,000 clones, 70% to 85% being singletons. The CDR3 runs 15 residues. CDR1 and CDR2 from the germline V gene are SGHRS and YFSETQ. J was trimmed by 4 bases and V by 4 bases; bases with no gene match: 9. The data belong to a study of cytomegalovirus exposure and HLA in healthy donors. Turning to the study itself: Caucasian-associated ancestry cluster membership applied to less than 85% of over 350 genotyped donors. The study's findings and limits: In vitro assays verified that a few CMV-associated chains recognized CMV antigens specifically.

Material for sequencing was PBMCs. This chain links TRBV5-1 with TRBJ2-5, with TRBD1 matching 8 bases. The receptor's source is a woman between 40 and 50 years old in good health and CMV-seronegative. CDR3: CASSSTGQGIETQYF. CDR3 in DNA: TGCGCCAGCAGCAGCACCGGACAGGGTATAGAGACCCAGTACTTC.